This section outlines one TCR beta chain sequence together with its context. This entry belongs to a study of blood T cell repertoires in COVID-19. V was clipped by 4 bases and J by 6 bases; unmatched bases: 2. CDR3 length: 12 residues. The germline V gene has CDR1 LGHNA and CDR2 YNFKEQ. Clones were sequenced by immunoSEQ multiplex PCR, and TCRdb holds only the in-frame ones, with some missing. The sample includes 170,000 or so clones, roughly 75% seen only once; the top ten take 5% to 8.5%. The chain combines TRBV4-2 with TRBJ1-1; 7 bases match TRBD1. The TCR originated in a man between 65 and 85 years old with active or convalescent COVID-19. The material sequenced was peripheral blood. CDR3 residues: CASSPGTAEAFF. CDR3 sequence (DNA): TGTGCCAGCAGCCCGGGGACAGCTGAAGCTTTCTTT.